Each of the 10 T cell receptor beta chains below was sequenced from the same sample in a study of T cells after posttransplantation cyclophosphamide. Produced via immunoSEQ multiplex PCR; TCRdb's table is partial and in-frame only. The sample includes just over 65,000 clones, 85% to 95% of them seen just once. Material for sequencing was PBMCs. The receptors were gathered from a woman in her 30s in good health and a related stem cell transplant donor.

V is TRBV7-9 and J is TRBJ2-5; D unresolved. Germline V gene lookup returns CDR1 SEHNR and CDR2 FQNEAQ (reference sequence). The V gene lost 2 bases and the J gene lost 7 bases, with 8 bases spanning the gap. This CDR3 contains 12 residues. The DNA of the CDR3 is TGTGCCAGCAGCTTATCAACGGGGACCCAGTACTTC. It is translated as CASSLSTGTQYF. Full variable domain (missing parts from reference TRBV7-9 and TRBJ2-5): DTGVSQNPRHKITKRGQNVTFRCDPISEHNRLYWYRQTLGQGPEFLTYFQNEAQLEKSRLLSDRFSAERPKGSFSTLEIQRTEQGDSAMYLCASSLSTGTQYFGPGTRLLVL.

The chain recombines TRBV5-6 with TRBJ1-5; D is unclear. The CDR3 is 14 amino acids. V shed 6 bases and J shed 8 bases, with 18 bases lying between them. CDR1 and CDR2 (germline): SGHDT, YYEEEE. DNA for the CDR3: TGTGCCAGCAACACAAAGACATCTATGGAGCCCCAGCATTTT. Encoded protein: CASNTKTSMEPQHF.

V and J are TRBV9 and TRBJ2-7, with TRBD2 matching 9 bases. This CDR3 contains 15 residues. Germline lookup yields CDR1 SGDLS and CDR2 YYNGEE. V lost 5 bases, J lost 0 bases, and 6 bases stayed unmatched. CDR3 nucleotide sequence: TGTGCCAGCAGTTCGACTAGCGGAAGCTCCTACGAGCAGTACTTC. Encoded protein: CASSSTSGSSYEQYF.

The CDR3 region has the DNA TGTGCCTGGAGTGTCTACAGACGCGGGTCTGGAAACACCATATATTTT. It specifies CAWSVYRRGSGNTIYF. The rearrangement links TRBV30 to TRBJ1-3; D remains ambiguous. With 0 bases removed from V and 1 base from J, the gap between germline ends came to 13 bases. CDR1 and CDR2 from the germline V gene are GTSNPN and SVGIG (reference sequence). The CDR3 is 16 amino acids.

The V and J genes are TRBV5-6 and TRBJ2-7; D call uncertain. CDR1 and CDR2 (germline): SGHDT, YYEEEE. Trimming cost V 4 bases and J 2 bases, with 13 bases left between them. This CDR3 is 14 amino acids long. CDR3 sequence reads: CASSILLTTYEQYF. The CDR3 region has the DNA TGTGCCAGCAGCATCTTACTAACCACCTACGAGCAGTACTTC. The full variable domain, rest sourced from reference TRBV5-6 and TRBJ2-7, is DAGVTQSPTHLIKTRGQQVTLRCSPKSGHDTVSWYQQALGQGPQFIFQYYEEEERQRGNFPDRFSGHQFPNYSSELNVNALLLGDSALYLCASSILLTTYEQYFGPGTRLTVT.

J is TRBJ2-7 and V is TRBV29-1; tentative D call: TRBD2 (6 bases). CDR3 length equals 11 residues. V was cut by 7 bases and J by 6 bases, with 13 bases left in between. Germline assignment: CDR1 SQVTM and CDR2 ANQGSEA. CDR3 sequence: CSGGEAGEQYF. The DNA of the CDR3 is TGCAGCGGGGGGGAGGCTGGCGAGCAGTACTTC.

The J gene is TRBJ1-1, the V gene TRBV11-2; the match to TRBD1 covers 8 bases. Losses at the gene ends were 0 bases for V and 5 bases for J; bases not matched to a gene: 8. CDR3 length: 16 amino acids. Germline V lookup: CDR1 SGHAT, CDR2 FQNNGV. The CDR3 sequence is CASSLELGQGWTEAFF. Here the CDR3 DNA reads TGTGCCAGCAGCTTAGAACTTGGACAGGGTTGGACTGAAGCTTTCTTT.

This clone was detected only once. V usage is TRBV4-1 and J usage is TRBJ1-5; possibly TRBD1 for D (5 bases). V dropped 1 base and J dropped 4 bases, with 11 bases sitting between them. The CDR3 length is 15 residues. CDR1 MGHRA and CDR2 YSYEKL come from the germline V gene. The CDR3 loop is CASSQVTGYNQPQHF. CDR3 nucleotides: TGCGCCAGCAGCCAAGTAACAGGTTATAATCAGCCCCAGCATTTT.

The chain links TRBV5-1 to TRBJ1-1; 9 nucleotides agree with TRBD1. Trimming cost V 3 bases and J 5 bases; bases outside gene matches: 5. Germline CDR1 and CDR2: SGHRS and YFSETQ. The CDR3 consists of 14 residues. Here the CDR3 DNA reads TGCGCCAGCAGCTCGGGACAGGGTAGTACTGAAGCTTTCTTT. This sequence encodes CASSSGQGSTEAFF. The full variable domain, completed using reference TRBV5-1 and TRBJ1-1, is KAGVTQTPRYLIKTRGQQVTLSCSPISGHRSVSWYQQTPGQGLQFLFEYFSETQRNKGNFPGRFSGRQFSNSRSEMNVSTLELGDSALYLCASSSGQGSTEAFFGQGTRLTVV.

The chain combines TRBV19 with TRBJ1-5; D may be TRBD1 (5 bases). CDR1 is LNHDA, CDR2 SQIVND, per germline (reference sequence). Trimming left V 5 bases short and J 0 bases short, with 11 bases between. CDR3 size: 15 residues. The CDR3 DNA sequence: TGTGCCAGTAGTCAAAGGGGAATTAGCAATCAGCCCCAGCATTTT. Encoded protein: CASSQRGISNQPQHF.